Reported below is one TCR beta chain. Its cognate antigen is unknown. These data originate in a study of vaccination effects on CD4 cells after COVID-19. This CDR3 spans 13 amino acids. The ends were cut back, 1 base at V and 3 bases at J, with 6 bases in the middle. Germline values: CDR1 SGHTA, CDR2 FQGTGA. Assay: immunoSEQ multiplex PCR; the TCRdb copy retains only in-frame clones and omits some. The sample includes some 40,000 clones, around 76% seen only once; the top ten take just under 3%. With 10 to 11 days of culture completed, CD4+ T cells were isolated. The receptor was isolated from a human donor who received a COVID-19 vaccine. J is TRBJ2-5 and V is TRBV7-3; no definite D call. This specimen consisted of CD4+ T cells from PBMCs cultured without peptide, obtained before COVID-19 vaccination. CDR3 residues: CASSLNREETQYF. In DNA, the CDR3 is TGTGCCAGCAGCTTAAATAGGGAAGAGACCCAGTACTTC.